The 16 T cell receptor beta chains given below trace back to one sample, sequenced in a study of patients and donors after allogeneic stem cell transplantation. TCRdb analysed the RT-PCR reads with MiXCR anew, one entry per CDR3 protein. The sample lists about a million distinct CDR3 sequences, about a sixth seen once, with 5.5% to 6.5% in the top ten. Sequenced: blood, either unsorted or a sorted T cell fraction (not recorded which). The receptors were sampled from a human donor who was either an allogeneic HSCT recipient or a stem cell or donor lymphocyte infusion donor (not recorded which). It is not recorded whose cells these are; they may come from a transplant donor.

This clonotype was observed a few times. The chain employs TRBV4-3 and TRBJ1-3, with 8 bases lining up with TRBD1. The CDR3 is made up of 13 amino acids. The V segment lost 4 bases and the J segment 7 bases; nucleotides outside the gene matches: 3. Germline CDR1 reads LGHNA; CDR2 reads YSLEER. CDR3 amino acids: CASSPQGVNTIYF. Here the CDR3 DNA reads TGCGCCAGCAGCCCACAGGGGGTGAACACCATATATTTT.

The CDR3 sequence: CASSLGGVDIQYF. CDR3 DNA sequence: TGCGCCAGCAGCTTGGGAGGGGTGGACATTCAGTACTTC. The J gene is TRBJ2-4, the V gene TRBV5-1; D is possibly TRBD1 or TRBD2 (5 bases each). Germline V gene data show CDR1 as SGHRS and CDR2 as YFSETQ. The CDR3 totals 13 residues. V lost 0 bases, J lost 8 bases, and 9 bases lay in between.

This chain uses TRBV5-6 with TRBJ2-1; D call uncertain. The CDR3 covers 14 residues. V was pared by 4 bases and J by 0 bases, with 8 bases between. The germline CDR1 and CDR2 sequences are SGHDT and YYEEEE. CDR3 loop: CASSHLVSYNEQFF. CDR3 nucleotides: TGTGCCAGCAGCCACCTAGTCTCCTACAATGAGCAGTTCTTC.

This clonotype was observed a handful of times. The J gene is TRBJ2-3, the V gene TRBV11-2; D possibly matches TRBD1 or TRBD2 (5 bases each). CDR3 length: 16 residues. Germline V gene sequence: CDR1 SGHAT, CDR2 FQNNGV. The V end lost 4 bases, the J end lost 5 bases, and 19 bases lay between the germline ends. The CDR3 DNA sequence: TGTGCCAGCAGCTCTCGGGACCAGGGAATGAGAGATACGCAGTATTTT. This translates into CASSSRDQGMRDTQYF.

This clonotype was seen ten or more times. This chain links TRBV12-3 or TRBV12-4 with TRBJ2-7; maybe TRBD1 (6 bases). This CDR3 has 14 residues. Trimming took 5 bases from V and 2 from J, leaving 13 bases between them. The DNA of the CDR3 is TGTGCCAGCAGTATAATGACAGGAGCCTACGAGCAGTACTTC. As protein: CASSIMTGAYEQYF.

This clonotype was picked up many times. This chain uses TRBV5-1 with TRBJ2-1, with 12 bases identical to TRBD2. Trimming cost V 1 base and J 7 bases; bases outside gene matches: 3. CDR1 is SGHRS and CDR2 is YFSETQ in the germline V gene. CDR3 size: 15 residues. The CDR3: CASSLSGTSGNEQFF. The CDR3 DNA sequence: TGCGCCAGCAGCTTGTCGGGGACTAGCGGGAATGAGCAGTTCTTC.

This rearrangement joins TRBV9 to TRBJ2-3; tentative D call: TRBD1 (6 bases). The germline gives CDR1 SGDLS, CDR2 YYNGEE. With 0 bases removed from V and 2 bases from J, the gap between germline ends came to 10 bases. This CDR3 contains 15 residues. The CDR3 DNA is TGTGCCAGCAGCGTAGAGGGACACCCCACAGATACGCAGTATTTT. Translating gives CASSVEGHPTDTQYF.

V usage is TRBV5-1 and J usage is TRBJ2-7; 9 nucleotides align to TRBD1. V shed 5 bases, J shed 5 bases, and the junction held 2 bases outside the gene matches. Germline lookup yields CDR1 SGHRS and CDR2 YFSETQ. The CDR3 is 12 amino acids. CDR3: CASSGTGNEQYF. The CDR3 region has the DNA TGCGCCAGCAGTGGGACAGGGAACGAGCAGTACTTC.

This clonotype has a handful of counts. The chain employs TRBV30 and TRBJ2-5; D gene ambiguous. The CDR3 runs 11 residues. CDR1 GTSNPN and CDR2 SVGIG come from the germline V gene (reference sequence). Deletions cut 3 bases from V and 1 base from J, with 3 bases between. The CDR3 region is CAWSSQETQYF. In nucleotides, the CDR3 is TGTGCCTGGAGCTCCCAAGAGACCCAGTACTTC.

V gene TRBV11-2 combines with J gene TRBJ1-2; D unresolved. This CDR3 spans 13 amino acids. Looked up from germline, CDR1 is SGHAT and CDR2 is FQNNGV. V lost 5 bases, J lost 4 bases, and 11 bases lay in between. The CDR3 protein is CASSSLGVYGYTF. The DNA for the CDR3 is TGTGCCAGCAGCAGCCTCGGGGTCTATGGCTACACCTTC.

This clonotype showed up just a few times. The rearrangement links TRBV30 to TRBJ1-4; D remains unclear. With 0 bases removed from V and 8 bases from J, the gap between germline ends came to 10 bases. The CDR3 is 13 residues long. The germline gives CDR1 GTSNPN, CDR2 SVGIG (reference sequence). The CDR3 nucleotides read TGTGCCTGGAGTGTAAGGGTAGGGGAAAAACTGTTTTTT. Translated: CAWSVRVGEKLFF.

This clonotype was seen only a few times. The V call is TRBV12-3 or TRBV12-4, the J call TRBJ2-4; 11 bases line up with TRBD2. CDR3 length: 14 amino acids. After removal of 7 bases from V and 4 bases from J, the junction contained 3 bases not matched to a gene. This CDR3 is CASTGTSGKNIQYF. The CDR3 coding sequence is TGTGCCAGCACCGGGACTAGCGGAAAAAACATTCAGTACTTC.

This clonotype was seen more than once but under ten times. This chain joins TRBV24-1 and TRBJ2-5; 8 bases match TRBD1. The germline V gene has CDR1 KGHDR and CDR2 SFDVKD. J was trimmed by 1 base and V by 4 bases; bases with no gene match: 4. The CDR3 is 15 residues long. CDR3 coding DNA: TGTGCCACCAGTGACTCAGGGACAGGCCAAGAGACCCAGTACTTC. Encoded protein: CATSDSGTGQETQYF.

The chain has TRBV13 and TRBJ2-7, with D unclear. CDR1 is PRHDT, CDR2 FYEKMQ, per germline (reference sequence). Trimming stripped 3 bases from V and 1 base from J, with 7 bases between. This CDR3 has 13 amino acids. The CDR3 coding sequence is TGTGCCAGCAGCTTTTGGAATTCCTACGAGCAGTACTTC. Its translation: CASSFWNSYEQYF.

This clonotype was picked up a small number of times. V and J are TRBV6-1 and TRBJ1-2, with TRBD1 matching over 7 bases. In germline, CDR1 is MNHNS, CDR2 SASEGT. V dropped 3 bases and J dropped 4; count of bases not matched to a gene: 5. The CDR3 is 14 residues long. In DNA form, the CDR3 reads TGTGCCAGCAGTGAGCCGGGACAGTCCTATGGCTACACCTTC. This translates into CASSEPGQSYGYTF.

The rearrangement joins TRBV7-8 to TRBJ2-1; 11 nucleotides line up with TRBD2. Germline CDR1 is SGHVS and CDR2 is FQNEAQ. The V gene end was trimmed by 5 bases and the J gene end by 6 bases; junction bases not matched to a gene: 9. The CDR3 sequence is 16 residues long. CDR3 nucleotide sequence: TGTGCCAGCAGCGTACCTCTAGCGGGGGGTTTCAATGAGCAGTTCTTC. This translates into CASSVPLAGGFNEQFF.